Below are 25 T cell receptor beta chains sequenced from a single sample in a study of a mutant IDH1 vaccine in newly diagnosed glioma. Their cognate antigens are unknown. Time point reported: week 11, during vaccination. A 20-mer mutant IDH1 peptide at 300 ug was injected subcutaneously with topical imiquimod. Assay: immunoSEQ multiplex PCR; the TCRdb copy retains only in-frame clones and omits some. This sample has about 64,000 clones, with roughly 80% found just once. The sample was PBMCs, taken from a glioma patient whose treatment included an IDH1 peptide vaccine. The receptor source for this set is a woman aged 45-65 years with glioma.

About this clone: The sample contains more than one DNA sequence encoding this CDR3. The chain recombines TRBV6-5 with TRBJ1-1, with TRBD1 matching over 11 bases. The V and J ends lost 5 bases and 4 bases, in that order; junction bases with no gene match: 3. The CDR3 covers 14 residues. The germline V gene encodes CDR1 MNHEY and CDR2 SVGAGI. The CDR3 sequence is CASSLGTGGTEAFF. CDR3 nucleotides: TGTGCCAGCAGTCTGGGGACAGGGGGCACTGAAGCTTTCTTT.

The chain couples TRBV5-6 to TRBJ2-7; TRBD1 agrees at 7 bases. CDR1 SGHDT and CDR2 YYEEEE come from the germline V gene. The ends lost 1 base at V and 6 bases at J; junction bases unmatched: 10. The CDR3 loop spans 15 amino acids. CDR3: CASSLQGQANREQYF. CDR3 nucleotide sequence: TGTGCCAGCAGCTTGCAAGGACAGGCTAATCGCGAGCAGTACTTC.

The chain is built from TRBV28 and TRBJ2-3; D is uncertain. CDR1 and CDR2 from the germline V gene are MDHEN and SYDVKM. The CDR3 spans 12 residues. V lost 5 bases, J lost 2 bases, and 5 bases lay in between. The DNA of the CDR3 is TGTGCCAGCAGTCCCTACACAGATACGCAGTATTTT. Protein product: CASSPYTDTQYF.

The chain has TRBV6-5 and TRBJ2-1, with TRBD2 matching 8 bases. The CDR3 loop spans 15 amino acids. The V gene end was trimmed by 3 bases and the J gene end by 2 bases; junction bases not matched to a gene: 3. Per germline, CDR1 MNHEY and CDR2 SVGAGI. The CDR3, as DNA: TGTGCCAGCAGTTATGGACTAGCCCCCTACAATGAGCAGTTCTTC. Residues: CASSYGLAPYNEQFF.

The chain is built from TRBV7-9 and TRBJ2-7; 8 nucleotides line up with TRBD1. The CDR3 covers 14 residues. Germline CDR1 SEHNR, CDR2 FQNEAQ (reference sequence). With V trimmed by 4 bases and J by 4 bases, 6 bases remained unmatched. The CDR3 DNA follows: TGTGCCAGCAGCTACTCGACAGGGGAGTACGAGCAGTACTTC. It specifies CASSYSTGEYEQYF.

The chain joins TRBV5-1 to TRBJ1-1; no definite D call. V lost 0 bases to trimming and J lost 0 bases, with 12 bases between them. The CDR3 totals 16 residues. Germline-derived CDR1 and CDR2 are SGHRS and YFSETQ. The CDR3 DNA reads TGCGCCAGCAGCTTGGAGGGCGGCCTCATGAACACTGAAGCTTTCTTT. This translates into CASSLEGGLMNTEAFF.

V is TRBV7-9 and J is TRBJ1-1; maybe TRBD1 (5 bases). The CDR3 is made up of 13 amino acids. Trimming stripped 5 bases from V and 4 bases from J, with 11 bases between. Looked up from germline, CDR1 is SEHNR and CDR2 is FQNEAQ (reference sequence). CDR3 protein: CASSRAGGTEAFF. The CDR3 DNA reads TGTGCCAGCAGCCGGGCTGGGGGCACTGAAGCTTTCTTT. Variable domain in full (rest from reference TRBV7-9 and TRBJ1-1): DTGVSQNPRHKITKRGQNVTFRCDPISEHNRLYWYRQTLGQGPEFLTYFQNEAQLEKSRLLSDRFSAERPKGSFSTLEIQRTEQGDSAMYLCASSRAGGTEAFFGQGTRLTVV.

This clone appeared once. The chain couples TRBV11-2 to TRBJ1-1; 7 bases fit TRBD1. CDR3 length: 15 residues. J lost 0 bases, V lost 5 bases, and 6 bases had no gene match. CDR1 is SGHAT, CDR2 FQNNGV, per germline. For the CDR3, the DNA is TGTGCCAGCAGCCTATCCGGGACAGTGAACACTGAAGCTTTCTTT. This codes for CASSLSGTVNTEAFF.

The CDR3 loop reads CASSLGASGVEQYF. The CDR3 DNA is TGCGCCAGCAGCTTGGGGGCTAGCGGAGTCGAGCAGTACTTC. This chain connects TRBV5-1 to TRBJ2-7; 7 nucleotides line up with TRBD2. The CDR3 extends over 14 amino acids. The V and J ends lost 0 bases and 6 bases, in that order; junction bases with no gene match: 6. Germline values: CDR1 SGHRS, CDR2 YFSETQ.

The chain couples TRBV9 to TRBJ1-1; unclear D gene. Trimming removed 3 bases at V and 6 bases at J, with 12 bases between. CDR1 SGDLS and CDR2 YYNGEE come from the germline V gene. The CDR3 has 13 amino acids. CDR3 DNA sequence: TGTGCCAGCAGCGCCCAGCCTTCAGCTGAAGCTTTCTTT. Protein product: CASSAQPSAEAFF.

J is TRBJ2-1 and V is TRBV20-1; no reliable D call. Trimming took off 7 bases at V and 1 base at J, with 2 bases between the two ends. The CDR3 spans 10 residues. Germline V gene data show CDR1 as DFQATT and CDR2 as SNEGSKA (reference sequence). CDR3 nucleotides: TGCAGTGTTTCCTACAATGAGCAGTTCTTC. Its protein is CSVSYNEQFF.

This clone occurred once. The chain has TRBV7-2 and TRBJ2-7; weak D call: TRBD2 (7 bases). Deletions cut 7 bases from V and 2 bases from J, with 18 bases between. Germline V gene lookup returns CDR1 SGHTA and CDR2 FQGNSA. The CDR3 covers 15 residues. CDR3 coding DNA: TGTGCCAGCACTCATGCGGGGGCCTCTACCTACGAGCAGTACTTC. Encoded protein: CASTHAGASTYEQYF.

The chain joins TRBV28 to TRBJ2-5; tentatively, D is TRBD1 or TRBD2 (6 bases each). Germline V gene lookup returns CDR1 MDHEN and CDR2 SYDVKM. The V end was cut by 7 bases, the J end by 5 bases, with 17 bases between. CDR3 size: 14 residues. The CDR3: CASTRGNGGETQYF. In nucleotides, the CDR3 is TGTGCCAGCACAAGGGGGAATGGGGGGGAGACCCAGTACTTC.

The rearrangement uses TRBV9 and TRBJ2-6, with 7 bases lining up with TRBD2. CDR1 is SGDLS, CDR2 YYNGEE, per germline. CDR3 size: 14 residues. V gave up 4 bases and J gave up 3 bases; unmatched junction bases: 1. In DNA, the CDR3 is TGTGCCAGCAGCCCGGGGGGTGGGGCCAACGTCCTGACTTTC. This sequence encodes CASSPGGGANVLTF.

The V and J genes are TRBV27 and TRBJ2-7; TRBD2 might be the D (6 bases). Trimming stripped 0 bases from V and 2 bases from J, with 8 bases between. CDR1 and CDR2 from the germline V gene are MNHEY and SMNVEV (reference sequence). The CDR3 is 14 amino acids. The CDR3 DNA is TGTGCCAGCAGTTTATCTGGGGGGACCTACGAGCAGTACTTC. Translated, it gives CASSLSGGTYEQYF.

The chain has TRBV4-3 and TRBJ2-5; D might be TRBD1 or TRBD2, each matching 5 bases. The V end was cut by 2 bases, the J end by 4 bases, with 17 bases between. CDR3 size: 16 residues. Germline V gene sequence: CDR1 LGHNA, CDR2 YSLEER. The CDR3 sequence is CASSQNLWGSSETQYF. The CDR3 DNA is TGCGCCAGCAGCCAAAATTTGTGGGGGAGCTCAGAGACCCAGTACTTC.

This clone was counted a few times. The genes are TRBV4-2 and TRBJ1-1, with 9 bases identical to TRBD1. Per the germline V gene, CDR1 is LGHNA and CDR2 is YNFKEQ. V gave up 4 bases and J gave up 4 bases; unmatched junction bases: 4. CDR3 length equals 14 residues. CDR3 DNA: TGTGCCAGCAGCCCCACGACAGGGGGCACTGAAGCTTTCTTT. This translates into CASSPTTGGTEAFF.

This clone was found once. The rearrangement links TRBV2 to TRBJ2-2; TRBD2 matches at 8 bases. Germline V gene data show CDR1 as SNHLY and CDR2 as FYNNEI. V shed 7 bases and J 7 bases; nucleotides not matched to a gene: 8. This CDR3 comprises 14 residues. The CDR3 sequence is CASNDWRGDGELFF. The CDR3 bases are TGTGCCAGCAACGACTGGCGGGGGGACGGGGAGCTGTTTTTT.

This chain joins TRBV19 and TRBJ2-2; D might be TRBD2 (5 bases). V was cut by 7 bases and J by 6 bases, with 18 bases left in between. The CDR3 contains 15 residues. Germline V lookup: CDR1 LNHDA, CDR2 SQIVND (reference sequence). The CDR3 DNA reads as TGTGCCAGTATTCCCCCGACCGGGAAGGCCGGGGAGCTGTTTTTT. Translating it yields CASIPPTGKAGELFF.

This clone showed up just a few times. The rearrangement joins TRBV14 to TRBJ1-3; D is ambiguous. CDR1 is SGHDN, CDR2 FVKESK, per germline. CDR3 length: 11 residues. V lost 11 bases and J 2 bases, leaving 7 bases between the germline ends. DNA of the CDR3: TGTGCCTTCGGGGCTGGAAACACCATATATTTT. This codes for CAFGAGNTIYF.

The chain combines TRBV11-2 with TRBJ2-1; D is perhaps TRBD1 (5 bases). Trimming took 0 bases from V and 0 from J, leaving 12 bases between them. Germline CDR1 SGHAT, CDR2 FQNNGV. The CDR3 length is 17 residues. CDR3 in DNA: TGTGCCAGCAGCTTAGATTGGGGCGTAAGCTCCTACAATGAGCAGTTCTTC. The encoded protein is CASSLDWGVSSYNEQFF.

The CDR3 DNA reads TGTGCCAGCAGTGATGAAGGGGGCGGTCAGCCCCAGCATTTT. Translating gives CASSDEGGGQPQHF. The chain combines TRBV25-1 with TRBJ1-5, with 7 nucleotides matching TRBD1. V was pared by 3 bases and J by 6 bases, with 5 bases of the junction left unmatched. The germline V gene has CDR1 MGHDK and CDR2 SYGVNS. This CDR3 has 14 residues.

J is TRBJ1-1 and V is TRBV29-1, with a possible D match to TRBD1 (6 bases). V gave up 6 bases and J gave up 0 bases, with 14 bases separating them. The CDR3 totals 14 residues. Germline CDR1 reads SQVTM; CDR2 reads ANQGSEA. CDR3 DNA sequence: TGCAGCGTATCCTGGGGGGCCCTGAACACTGAAGCTTTCTTT. It is translated as CSVSWGALNTEAFF. Based on the CDR3 plus reference TRBV29-1 and TRBJ1-1, the full variable domain is SAVISQKPSRDICQRGTSLTIQCQVDSQVTMMFWYRQQPGQSLTLIATANQGSEATYESGFVIDKFPISRPNLTFSTLTVSNMSPEDSSIYLCSVSWGALNTEAFFGQGTRLTVV.

This chain uses TRBV18 with TRBJ1-6; tentative D call: TRBD1 (5 bases). Trimming pared 8 bases from V and 9 bases from J, leaving 11 bases between. This CDR3 is 12 amino acids long. Germline V lookup: CDR1 KGHSH, CDR2 LQKENI. CDR3 protein: CASRGQGSPLHF. In DNA form, the CDR3 reads TGTGCCAGCCGAGGTCAGGGTTCACCCCTCCACTTT.

The chain couples TRBV4-1 to TRBJ2-5; TRBD1 agrees at 7 bases. From germline, CDR1 is MGHRA and CDR2 YSYEKL. V lost 4 bases to trimming and J lost 5 bases; unmatched junction nucleotides: 7. The CDR3 spans 14 residues. The CDR3 region is CASSPDRFWETQYF. The CDR3 nucleotides are TGCGCCAGCAGCCCGGACAGGTTTTGGGAGACCCAGTACTTC.